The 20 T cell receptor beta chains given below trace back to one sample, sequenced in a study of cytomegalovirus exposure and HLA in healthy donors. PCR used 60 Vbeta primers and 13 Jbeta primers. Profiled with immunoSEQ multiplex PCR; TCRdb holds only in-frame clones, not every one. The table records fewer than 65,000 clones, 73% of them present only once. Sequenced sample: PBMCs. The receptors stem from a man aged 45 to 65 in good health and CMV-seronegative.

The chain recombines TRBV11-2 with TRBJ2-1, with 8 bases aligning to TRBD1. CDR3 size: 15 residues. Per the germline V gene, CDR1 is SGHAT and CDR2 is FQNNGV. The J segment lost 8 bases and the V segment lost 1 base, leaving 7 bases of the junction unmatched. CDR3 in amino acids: CASSLGMDRVDEQFF. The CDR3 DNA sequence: TGTGCCAGCAGCTTAGGAATGGACAGGGTCGATGAGCAGTTCTTC.

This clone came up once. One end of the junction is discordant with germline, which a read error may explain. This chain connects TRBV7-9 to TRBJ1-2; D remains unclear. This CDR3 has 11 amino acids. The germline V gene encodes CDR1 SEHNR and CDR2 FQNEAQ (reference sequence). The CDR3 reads CSSSLTAGYTF. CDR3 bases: TGTTCCAGCAGCTTAACTGCTGGCTACACCTTC.

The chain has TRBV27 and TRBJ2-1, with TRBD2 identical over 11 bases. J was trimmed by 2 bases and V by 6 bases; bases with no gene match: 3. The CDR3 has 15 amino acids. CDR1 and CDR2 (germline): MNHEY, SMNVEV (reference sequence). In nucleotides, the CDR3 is TGTGCCAGCAGGGATAGCGGGGGGGCCTACAATGAGCAGTTCTTC. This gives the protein CASRDSGGAYNEQFF.

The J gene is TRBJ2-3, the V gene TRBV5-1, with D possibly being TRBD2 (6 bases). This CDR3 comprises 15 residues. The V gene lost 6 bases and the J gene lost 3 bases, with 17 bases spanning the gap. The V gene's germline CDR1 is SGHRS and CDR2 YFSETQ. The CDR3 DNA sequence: TGCGCCAGCACCCCCCCGGGGGTATTAACAGATACGCAGTATTTT. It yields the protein CASTPPGVLTDTQYF.

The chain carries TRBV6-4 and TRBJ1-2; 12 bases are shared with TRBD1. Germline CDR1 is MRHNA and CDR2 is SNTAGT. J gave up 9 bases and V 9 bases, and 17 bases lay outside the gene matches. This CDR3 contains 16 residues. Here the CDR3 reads CASRPGQGAAGSSYTF. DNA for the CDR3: TGTGCCAGTCGACCGGGACAGGGGGCGGCCGGGTCCAGCTACACCTTC.

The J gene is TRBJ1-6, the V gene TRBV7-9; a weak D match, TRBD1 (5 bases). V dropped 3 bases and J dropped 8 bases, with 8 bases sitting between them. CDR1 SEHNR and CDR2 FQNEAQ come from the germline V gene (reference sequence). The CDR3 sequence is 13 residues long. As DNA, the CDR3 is TGTGCCAGCAGCTTTGAAGGGGATTCACCCCTCCACTTT. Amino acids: CASSFEGDSPLHF. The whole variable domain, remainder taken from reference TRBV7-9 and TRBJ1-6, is DTGVSQNPRHKITKRGQNVTFRCDPISEHNRLYWYRQTLGQGPEFLTYFQNEAQLEKSRLLSDRFSAERPKGSFSTLEIQRTEQGDSAMYLCASSFEGDSPLHFGNGTRLTVT.

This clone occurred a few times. DNA for the CDR3: TGTGCCAGCAGCTTGGCGGGGGGTGGCGCCTACAATGAGCAGTTCTTC. Translating gives CASSLAGGGAYNEQFF. The chain uses TRBV5-6 and TRBJ2-1, with 7 bases matching TRBD2. The germline V gene encodes CDR1 SGHDT and CDR2 YYEEEE. The V and J ends lost 0 bases and 2 bases, in that order; junction bases with no gene match: 5. CDR3 length equals 16 residues.

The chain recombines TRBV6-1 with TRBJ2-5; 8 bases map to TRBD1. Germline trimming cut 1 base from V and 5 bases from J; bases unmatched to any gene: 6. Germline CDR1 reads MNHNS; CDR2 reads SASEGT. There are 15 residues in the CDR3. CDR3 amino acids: CASSEGGQGGETQYF. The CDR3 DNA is TGTGCCAGCAGTGAAGGAGGACAGGGCGGGGAGACCCAGTACTTC.

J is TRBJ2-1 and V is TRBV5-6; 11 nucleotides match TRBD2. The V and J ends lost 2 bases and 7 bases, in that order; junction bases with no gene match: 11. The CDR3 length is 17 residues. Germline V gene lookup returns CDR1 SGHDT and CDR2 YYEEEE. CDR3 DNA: TGTGCCAGCAGCTTAAATGAGTTAAGACTAGCGGGGAATGAGCAGTTCTTC. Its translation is CASSLNELRLAGNEQFF.

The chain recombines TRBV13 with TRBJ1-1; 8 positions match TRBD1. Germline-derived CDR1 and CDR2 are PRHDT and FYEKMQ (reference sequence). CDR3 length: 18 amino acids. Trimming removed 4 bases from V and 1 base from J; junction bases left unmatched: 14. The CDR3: CASSSDTGGWLGNTEAFF. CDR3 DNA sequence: TGTGCCAGCAGCTCCGACACAGGGGGGTGGTTAGGGAACACTGAAGCTTTCTTT.

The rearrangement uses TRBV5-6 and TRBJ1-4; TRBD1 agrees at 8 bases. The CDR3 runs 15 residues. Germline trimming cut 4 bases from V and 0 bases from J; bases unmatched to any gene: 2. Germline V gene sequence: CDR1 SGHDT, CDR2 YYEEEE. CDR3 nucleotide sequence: TGTGCCAGCAGCCCGGACAGGGCAACTAATGAAAAACTGTTTTTT. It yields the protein CASSPDRATNEKLFF.

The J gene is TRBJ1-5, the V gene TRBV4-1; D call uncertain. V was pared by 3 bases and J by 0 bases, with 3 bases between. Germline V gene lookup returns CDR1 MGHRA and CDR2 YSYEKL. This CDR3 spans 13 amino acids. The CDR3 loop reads CASSQYSNQPQHF. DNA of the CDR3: TGCGCCAGCAGCCAGTATAGCAATCAGCCCCAGCATTTT.

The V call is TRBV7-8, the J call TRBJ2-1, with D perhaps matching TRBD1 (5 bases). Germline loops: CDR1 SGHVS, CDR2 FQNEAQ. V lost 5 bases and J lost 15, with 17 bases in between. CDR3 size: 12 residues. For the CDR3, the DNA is TGTGCCAGCAGCCTGAATTGGGGCCGAAGGTTCTTC. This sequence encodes CASSLNWGRRFF.

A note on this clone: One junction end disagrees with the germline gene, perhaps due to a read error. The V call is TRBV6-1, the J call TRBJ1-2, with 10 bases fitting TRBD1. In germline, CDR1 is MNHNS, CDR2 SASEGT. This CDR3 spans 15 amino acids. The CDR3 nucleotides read TGTGCCAACAGTGAATGGACAGGGGGGAACTATGGCTACACCTTC. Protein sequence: CANSEWTGGNYGYTF.

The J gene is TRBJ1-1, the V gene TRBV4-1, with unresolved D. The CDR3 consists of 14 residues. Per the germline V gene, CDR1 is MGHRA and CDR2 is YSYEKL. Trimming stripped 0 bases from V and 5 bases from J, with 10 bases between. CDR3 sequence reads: CASSQDPGWTEAFF. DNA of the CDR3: TGCGCCAGCAGCCAAGATCCGGGGTGGACTGAAGCTTTCTTT.

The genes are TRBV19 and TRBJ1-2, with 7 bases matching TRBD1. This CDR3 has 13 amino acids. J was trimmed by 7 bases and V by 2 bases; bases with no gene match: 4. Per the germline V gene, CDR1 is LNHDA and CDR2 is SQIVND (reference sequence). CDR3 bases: TGTGCCAGTAGTATAAGGGGGCAGGCTGGCTACACCTTC. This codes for CASSIRGQAGYTF.

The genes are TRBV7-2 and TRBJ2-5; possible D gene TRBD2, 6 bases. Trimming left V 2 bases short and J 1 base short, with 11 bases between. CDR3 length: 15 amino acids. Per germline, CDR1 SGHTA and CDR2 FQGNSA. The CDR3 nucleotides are TGTGCCAGCAGCTTATTGGGGGGAAGCCAAGAGACCCAGTACTTC. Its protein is CASSLLGGSQETQYF.

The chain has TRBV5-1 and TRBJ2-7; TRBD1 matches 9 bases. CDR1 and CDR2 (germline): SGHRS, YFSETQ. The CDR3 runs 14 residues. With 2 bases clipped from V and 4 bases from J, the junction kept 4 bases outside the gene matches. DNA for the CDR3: TGCGCCAGCAGCTTCGGACAGGGGAGATACGAGCAGTACTTC. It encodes CASSFGQGRYEQYF.

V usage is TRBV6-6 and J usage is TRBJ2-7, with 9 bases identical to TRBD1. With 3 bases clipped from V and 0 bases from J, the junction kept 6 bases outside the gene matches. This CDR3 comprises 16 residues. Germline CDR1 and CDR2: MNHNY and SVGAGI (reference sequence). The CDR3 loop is CASSYGDRASSYEQYF. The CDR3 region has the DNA TGTGCCAGCAGTTATGGGGACAGGGCAAGCTCCTACGAGCAGTACTTC.

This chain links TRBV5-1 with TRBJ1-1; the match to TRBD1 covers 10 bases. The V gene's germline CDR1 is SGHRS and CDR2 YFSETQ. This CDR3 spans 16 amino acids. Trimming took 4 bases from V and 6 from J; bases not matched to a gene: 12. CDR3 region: CASSPLDRGDLAEAFF. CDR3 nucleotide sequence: TGCGCCAGCAGCCCGCTGGACAGGGGGGATTTGGCTGAAGCTTTCTTT. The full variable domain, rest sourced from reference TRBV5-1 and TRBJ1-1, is KAGVTQTPRYLIKTRGQQVTLSCSPISGHRSVSWYQQTPGQGLQFLFEYFSETQRNKGNFPGRFSGRQFSNSRSEMNVSTLELGDSALYLCASSPLDRGDLAEAFFGQGTRLTVV.